This T cell receptor (beta chain) was retrieved from a study of cytomegalovirus exposure and HLA in healthy donors. Study results and limitations: Researchers reportedly found TCR beta sequences accurately predicted most subjects' HLA-A and HLA-B alleles. In a later analysis, a missense DCLRE1C variant was linked to TCR beta V- and J-gene trimming.

In the case of this clone: What it recognizes is unknown.

Deletions cut 0 bases from V and 7 bases from J, with 6 bases between. This CDR3 spans 12 amino acids. Per germline, CDR1 SEHNR and CDR2 FQNEAQ (reference sequence). PCR employed 60 Vbeta and 13 Jbeta primers. Repertoires were generated with immunoSEQ multiplex PCR, while TCRdb's copy carries only in-frame clones and drops some. The sample records fewer than 200,000 clones, 68% being singletons. The sequence was collected from a woman between 40 and 55 years old in good health and CMV-seropositive. This chain connects TRBV7-9 to TRBJ1-1; unclear D gene. The specimen was PBMCs. CDR3: CASSLAGSEAFF. The CDR3 nucleotides are TGTGCCAGCAGCTTAGCTGGGAGTGAAGCTTTCTTT. Full variable domain (outside the CDR3, taken from reference TRBV7-9 and TRBJ1-1): DTGVSQNPRHKITKRGQNVTFRCDPISEHNRLYWYRQTLGQGPEFLTYFQNEAQLEKSRLLSDRFSAERPKGSFSTLEIQRTEQGDSAMYLCASSLAGSEAFFGQGTRLTVV.